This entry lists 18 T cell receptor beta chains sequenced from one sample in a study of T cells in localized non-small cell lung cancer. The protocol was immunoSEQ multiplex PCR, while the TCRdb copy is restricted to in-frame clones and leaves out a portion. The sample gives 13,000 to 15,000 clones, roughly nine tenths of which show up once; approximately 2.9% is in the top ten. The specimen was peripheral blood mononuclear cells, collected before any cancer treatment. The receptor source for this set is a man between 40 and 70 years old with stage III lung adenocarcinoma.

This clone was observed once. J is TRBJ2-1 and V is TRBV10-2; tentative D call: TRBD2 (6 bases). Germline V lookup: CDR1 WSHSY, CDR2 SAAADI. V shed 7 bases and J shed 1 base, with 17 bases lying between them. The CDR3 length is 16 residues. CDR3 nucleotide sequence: TGCGCCAGCAACCACCCGACTAGTCCGTCCTACAATGAGCAGTTCTTC. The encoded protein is CASNHPTSPSYNEQFF.

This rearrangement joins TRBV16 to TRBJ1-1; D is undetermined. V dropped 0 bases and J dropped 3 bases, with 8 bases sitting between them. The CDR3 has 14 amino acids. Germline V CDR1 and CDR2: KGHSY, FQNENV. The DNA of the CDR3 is TGTGCCAGCAGCCAATCGCGGTCTGACACTGAAGCTTTCTTT. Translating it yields CASSQSRSDTEAFF.

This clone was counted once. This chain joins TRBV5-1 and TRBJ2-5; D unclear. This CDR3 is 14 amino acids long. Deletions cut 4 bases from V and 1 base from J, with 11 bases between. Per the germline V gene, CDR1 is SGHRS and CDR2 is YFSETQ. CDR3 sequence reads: CASSASSGQETQYF. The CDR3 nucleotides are TGCGCCAGCAGCGCTTCTAGTGGCCAAGAGACCCAGTACTTC. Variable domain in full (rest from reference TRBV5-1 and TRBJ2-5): KAGVTQTPRYLIKTRGQQVTLSCSPISGHRSVSWYQQTPGQGLQFLFEYFSETQRNKGNFPGRFSGRQFSNSRSEMNVSTLELGDSALYLCASSASSGQETQYFGPGTRLLVL.

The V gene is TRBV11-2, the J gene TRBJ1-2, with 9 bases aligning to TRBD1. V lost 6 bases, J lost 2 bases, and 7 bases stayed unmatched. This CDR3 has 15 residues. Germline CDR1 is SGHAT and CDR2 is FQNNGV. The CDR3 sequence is CASSLGQGVNYGYTF. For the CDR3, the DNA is TGTGCCAGCAGTTTGGGACAGGGAGTGAACTATGGCTACACCTTC.

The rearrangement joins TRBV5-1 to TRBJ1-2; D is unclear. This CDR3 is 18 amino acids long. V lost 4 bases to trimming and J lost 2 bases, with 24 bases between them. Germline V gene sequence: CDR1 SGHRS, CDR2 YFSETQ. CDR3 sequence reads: CASSVSPFYEGGNYGYTF. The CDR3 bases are TGCGCCAGCAGCGTAAGTCCCTTCTACGAGGGAGGGAACTATGGCTACACCTTC.

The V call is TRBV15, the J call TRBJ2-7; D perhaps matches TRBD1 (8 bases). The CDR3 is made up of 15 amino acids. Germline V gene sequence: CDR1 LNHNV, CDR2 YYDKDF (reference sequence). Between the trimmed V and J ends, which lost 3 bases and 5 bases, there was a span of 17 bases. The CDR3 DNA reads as TGTGCCACCAGCAGGGGAGGGCAGGGGGCCAACGAGCAGTACTTC. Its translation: CATSRGGQGANEQYF. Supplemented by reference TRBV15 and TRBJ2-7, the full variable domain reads DAMVIQNPRYQVTQFGKPVTLSCSQTLNHNVMYWYQQKSSQAPKLLFHYYDKDFNNEADTPDNFQSRRPNTSFCFLDIRSPGLGDTAMYLCATSRGGQGANEQYFGPGTRLTVT.

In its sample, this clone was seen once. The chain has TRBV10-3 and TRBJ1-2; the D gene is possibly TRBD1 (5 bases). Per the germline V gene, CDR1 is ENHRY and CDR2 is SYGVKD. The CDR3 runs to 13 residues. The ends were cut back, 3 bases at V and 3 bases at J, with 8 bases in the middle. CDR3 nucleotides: TGTGCCATCAGTGATGAAGGGGACTATGGCTACACCTTC. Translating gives CAISDEGDYGYTF.

CDR3 nucleotides: TGTGCCAGCAGCATGAATGAAACGCAACAAAGTCGGGCCAACGTCCTGACTTTC. Amino acid sequence: CASSMNETQQSRANVLTF. The genes are TRBV11-2 and TRBJ2-6; D unresolved. CDR1 is SGHAT, CDR2 FQNNGV, per germline. The germline V and J ends were trimmed by 5 bases and 5 bases, with 22 bases remaining between them. The CDR3 runs 18 residues.

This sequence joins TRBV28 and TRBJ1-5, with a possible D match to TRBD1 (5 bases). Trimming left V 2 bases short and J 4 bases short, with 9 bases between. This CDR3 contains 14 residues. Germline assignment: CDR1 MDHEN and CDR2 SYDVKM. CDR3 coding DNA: TGTGCCAGCAGTTTAACAGGAATTAATCAGCCCCAGCATTTT. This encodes CASSLTGINQPQHF.

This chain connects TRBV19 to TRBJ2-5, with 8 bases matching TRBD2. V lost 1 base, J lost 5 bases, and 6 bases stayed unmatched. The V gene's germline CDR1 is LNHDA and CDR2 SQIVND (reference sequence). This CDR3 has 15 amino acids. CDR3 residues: CASSIAGGPEETQYF. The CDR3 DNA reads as TGTGCCAGTAGTATAGCGGGAGGGCCGGAGGAGACCCAGTACTTC.

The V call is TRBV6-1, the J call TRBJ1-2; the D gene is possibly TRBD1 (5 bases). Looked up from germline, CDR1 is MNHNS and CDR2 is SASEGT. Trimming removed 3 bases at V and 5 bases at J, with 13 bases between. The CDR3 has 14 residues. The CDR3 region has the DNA TGTGCCAGCAGTGATCAGGGCTCGAGGTATGGCTACACCTTC. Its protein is CASSDQGSRYGYTF.

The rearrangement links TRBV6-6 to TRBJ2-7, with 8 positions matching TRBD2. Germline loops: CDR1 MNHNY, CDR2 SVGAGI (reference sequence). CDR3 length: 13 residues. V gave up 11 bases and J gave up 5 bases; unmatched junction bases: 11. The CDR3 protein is CAGTSAGRDEQYF. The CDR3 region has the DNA TGTGCCGGCACTTCGGCCGGGAGGGACGAGCAGTACTTC.

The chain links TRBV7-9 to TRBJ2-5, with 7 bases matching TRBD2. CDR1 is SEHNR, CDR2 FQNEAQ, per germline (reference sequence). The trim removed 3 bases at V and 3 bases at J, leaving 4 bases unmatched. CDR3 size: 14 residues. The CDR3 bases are TGTGCCAGCAGCTTTGCGGGACTAAAAGAGACCCAGTACTTC. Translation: CASSFAGLKETQYF.

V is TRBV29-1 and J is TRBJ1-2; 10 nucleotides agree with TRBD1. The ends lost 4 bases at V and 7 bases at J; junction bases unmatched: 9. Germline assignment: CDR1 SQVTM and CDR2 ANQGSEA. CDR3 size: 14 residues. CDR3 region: CSVVPPGQGFGYTF. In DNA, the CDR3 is TGCAGCGTTGTACCTCCGGGACAGGGGTTTGGCTACACCTTC. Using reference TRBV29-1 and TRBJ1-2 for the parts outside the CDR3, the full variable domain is SAVISQKPSRDICQRGTSLTIQCQVDSQVTMMFWYRQQPGQSLTLIATANQGSEATYESGFVIDKFPISRPNLTFSTLTVSNMSPEDSSIYLCSVVPPGQGFGYTFGSGTRLTVV.

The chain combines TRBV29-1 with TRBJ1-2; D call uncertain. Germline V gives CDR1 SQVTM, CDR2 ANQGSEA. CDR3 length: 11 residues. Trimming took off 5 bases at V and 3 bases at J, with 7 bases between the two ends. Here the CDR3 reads CSVQVDYGYTF. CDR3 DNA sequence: TGCAGCGTTCAGGTTGACTATGGCTACACCTTC.

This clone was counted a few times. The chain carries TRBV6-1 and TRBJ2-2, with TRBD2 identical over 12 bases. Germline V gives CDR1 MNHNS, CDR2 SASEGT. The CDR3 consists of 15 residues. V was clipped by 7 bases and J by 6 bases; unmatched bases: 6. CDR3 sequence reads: CASNPRLAGAGELFF. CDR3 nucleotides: TGTGCCAGCAATCCAAGACTAGCGGGAGCCGGGGAGCTGTTTTTT.

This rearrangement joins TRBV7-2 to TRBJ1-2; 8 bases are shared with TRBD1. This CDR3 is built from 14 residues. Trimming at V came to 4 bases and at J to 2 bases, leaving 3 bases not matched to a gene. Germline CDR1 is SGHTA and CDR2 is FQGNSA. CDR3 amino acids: CASSSPGGNYGYTF. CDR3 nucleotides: TGTGCCAGCAGCTCTCCAGGGGGCAACTATGGCTACACCTTC.

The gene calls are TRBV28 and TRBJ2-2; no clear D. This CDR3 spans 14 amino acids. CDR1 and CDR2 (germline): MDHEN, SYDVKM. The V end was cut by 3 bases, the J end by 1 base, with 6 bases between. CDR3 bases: TGTGCCAGCAGTTTTCGCGGGAACACCGGGGAGCTGTTTTTT. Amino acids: CASSFRGNTGELFF.